A single sample is the source of the 10 T cell receptor beta chains below, sequenced in a study of identical twins. TCRdb called the 5' RACE reads again in MiXCR, with one record for every CDR3 protein. In the table there are under 1 million distinct CDR3 sequences, around 12% of which are singletons. These sequences were also reported in another study, on yellow fever vaccine responses in identical twins.

The material sequenced was PBMCs. Receptor source: a woman under 30 in good health.

The chain recombines TRBV10-3 with TRBJ1-1; maybe TRBD1 (6 bases). Germline loops: CDR1 ENHRY, CDR2 SYGVKD. The CDR3 sequence is 13 residues long. This chain's CDR3 is CATLQGWNTEAFF. The CDR3 DNA reads as TGTGCTACATTACAGGGTTGGAACACTGAAGCTTTCTTT.

This clonotype has more than one count but fewer than ten. The chain uses TRBV27 and TRBJ2-3, with D possibly matching TRBD2 (5 bases). Germline CDR1 MNHEY, CDR2 SMNVEV (reference sequence). The CDR3 totals 14 residues. The V end lost 3 bases, the J end lost 3 bases, and 10 bases lay between the germline ends. This CDR3 reads CASSFTGLTDTQYF. As DNA, the CDR3 is TGTGCCAGCAGTTTTACGGGATTGACAGATACGCAGTATTTT.

The chain has TRBV18 and TRBJ1-1; D gene uncertain. The CDR3 is made up of 14 amino acids. V lost 1 base, J lost 1 base, and 7 bases lay in between. Germline CDR1 and CDR2: KGHSH and LQKENI. This CDR3 reads CASSPLRTNTEAFF. The CDR3 DNA reads as TGTGCCAGCTCACCACTCCGAACGAACACTGAAGCTTTCTTT.

This clonotype was seen more than once but under ten times. This rearrangement joins TRBV12-3 or TRBV12-4 to TRBJ2-2, with a possible D match to TRBD1 (5 bases). The V and J ends lost 7 bases and 3 bases respectively, with 12 bases between them. The CDR3 is 14 amino acids. DNA for the CDR3: TGTGCCAGCAACCCCGACAGATACACCGGGGAGCTGTTTTTT. It specifies CASNPDRYTGELFF.

Many counts were recorded for this clonotype. The V call is TRBV10-3, the J call TRBJ2-1, with 10 bases fitting TRBD1. Looked up from germline, CDR1 is ENHRY and CDR2 is SYGVKD. With 9 bases clipped from V and 12 bases from J, the junction kept 17 bases outside the gene matches. This CDR3 has 15 residues. CDR3 DNA: TGTGCCATTACCGAAGCCGGGACAGGGGCTAAGGGGCAGTTCTTC. It codes for CAITEAGTGAKGQFF.

J is TRBJ2-1 and V is TRBV6-5; weak D call: TRBD1 (5 bases). V was trimmed by 2 bases and J by 1 base, leaving 12 bases between them. Germline V gene lookup returns CDR1 MNHEY and CDR2 SVGAGI. The CDR3 sequence is 16 residues long. The CDR3 nucleotides read TGTGCCAGCAGTTACGATCCAGGGTTGTCCTACAATGAGCAGTTCTTC. This gives the protein CASSYDPGLSYNEQFF.

The chain carries TRBV2 and TRBJ2-3, with D maybe TRBD2 (6 bases). This CDR3 region has 14 residues. Trimming removed 7 bases from V and 4 bases from J, with 15 bases in between. Germline lookup yields CDR1 SNHLY and CDR2 FYNNEI. The CDR3 bases are TGTGCCAGCACGCTCGCGGGACGGTCAGATACGCAGTATTTT. Amino acids: CASTLAGRSDTQYF.

This clonotype has just a few counts. The chain couples TRBV3-1 to TRBJ2-5; D ambiguous. The V end lost 0 bases, the J end lost 4 bases, and 12 bases lay between the germline ends. This CDR3 has 15 amino acids. CDR1 is LGHDT and CDR2 is YNNKEL in the germline V gene (reference sequence). The CDR3 DNA reads TGTGCCAGCAGCCAAGACCCCGCACGGCGAGAGACCCAGTACTTC. Amino acids: CASSQDPARRETQYF.

This chain uses TRBV3-1 with TRBJ2-1; TRBD2 is a possible D gene (6 bases). The V and J ends lost 1 base and 5 bases respectively, with 15 bases between them. The CDR3 extends over 16 amino acids. CDR1 and CDR2 (germline): LGHDT, YNNKEL (reference sequence). The CDR3 spells CASSQGCVGRHNEQFF. The CDR3 DNA follows: TGTGCCAGCAGCCAAGGGTGTGTCGGGAGACACAATGAGCAGTTCTTC.

This rearrangement joins TRBV5-1 to TRBJ2-7; D unclear. CDR1 is SGHRS, CDR2 YFSETQ, per germline. This CDR3 has 13 amino acids. V dropped 2 bases and J dropped 3 bases, with 9 bases sitting between them. The CDR3 DNA reads as TGCGCCAGCAGCTTTGATGGATTCTACGAGCAGTACTTC. It codes for CASSFDGFYEQYF.